This passage covers 15 T cell receptor beta chains from one sample sequenced in a study of PD-1 blockade in mismatch repair-deficient tumors. Repertoires were generated with immunoSEQ multiplex PCR, while TCRdb's copy carries only in-frame clones and drops some. The profile covers 80,000 to 130,000 clones, with approximately 83% appearing a single time and 6.3% taken by the ten largest. Sequenced here: peripheral blood, sampled approximately 35 weeks after starting pembrolizumab. The receptors here all came from an adult with mismatch repair-deficient cancer.

This rearrangement joins TRBV9 to TRBJ1-4; D uncertain. CDR1 and CDR2 from the germline V gene are SGDLS and YYNGEE. The CDR3 length is 14 residues. With 4 bases removed from V and 6 bases from J, the gap between germline ends came to 13 bases. In nucleotides, the CDR3 is TGTGCCAGCAGCCCCTCGGGGAGGGATGAAAAACTGTTTTTT. This translates into CASSPSGRDEKLFF.

CDR3 sequence: CASSLFQGANQPQHF. CDR3 DNA: TGTGCCAGCAGTTTATTTCAGGGGGCTAATCAGCCCCAGCATTTT. V and J are TRBV28 and TRBJ1-5; TRBD1 aligns across 8 bases. This CDR3 comprises 15 residues. Germline V gene sequence: CDR1 MDHEN, CDR2 SYDVKM. The ends lost 1 base at V and 4 bases at J; junction bases unmatched: 3.

This rearrangement joins TRBV6-5 to TRBJ1-1; no reliable D call. Looked up from germline, CDR1 is MNHEY and CDR2 is SVGAGI. The CDR3 length is 16 residues. V dropped 2 bases and J dropped 4 bases, with 17 bases sitting between them. CDR3 sequence (DNA): TGTGCCAGCAGTTACACCTCGGGCCTCCCAGGCACTGAAGCTTTCTTT. Translating it yields CASSYTSGLPGTEAFF.

This chain connects TRBV5-1 to TRBJ2-7, with 10 bases that match TRBD1. The germline gives CDR1 SGHRS, CDR2 YFSETQ. V was clipped by 3 bases and J by 2 bases; unmatched bases: 2. The CDR3 spans 14 residues. CDR3 residues: CASSYGQGAYEQYF. CDR3 coding DNA: TGCGCCAGCAGCTATGGACAGGGGGCCTACGAGCAGTACTTC.

This rearrangement joins TRBV5-6 to TRBJ2-4; TRBD1 or TRBD2 may be the D gene (5 bases each). This CDR3 is 15 amino acids long. Trimming shortened V by 1 base and J by 9 bases, and 17 bases separated the two germline ends. CDR1 SGHDT and CDR2 YYEEEE come from the germline V gene. The CDR3 nucleotides are TGTGCCAGCAGCTTGTTTGGGACGGGATGGGGCATTCAGTACTTC. It translates to CASSLFGTGWGIQYF. Together with reference TRBV5-6 and TRBJ2-4, the CDR3 gives the full variable domain: DAGVTQSPTHLIKTRGQQVTLRCSPKSGHDTVSWYQQALGQGPQFIFQYYEEEERQRGNFPDRFSGHQFPNYSSELNVNALLLGDSALYLCASSLFGTGWGIQYFGAGTRLSVL.

This clone has more than one count but fewer than ten. The CDR3 loop reads CASSLPQPSGELFF. CDR3 DNA sequence: TGTGCCAGCAGCCTTCCTCAGCCTTCCGGGGAGCTGTTTTTT. The rearrangement links TRBV5-6 to TRBJ2-2; D is ambiguous. CDR1 SGHDT and CDR2 YYEEEE come from the germline V gene. The CDR3 spans 14 residues. With 4 bases removed from V and 6 bases from J, the gap between germline ends came to 13 bases.

This clone was recorded once. This chain uses TRBV6-1 with TRBJ2-7; 10 bases line up with TRBD2. This CDR3 has 18 residues. V trimming: 2 bases; J trimming: 3 bases; junction bases outside the gene matches: 13. Per germline, CDR1 MNHNS and CDR2 SASEGT. CDR3 nucleotides: TGTGCCAGCAGTGAAAGGCCCCCCGGGCTAGCGGGAGACTACGAGCAGTACTTC. It yields the protein CASSERPPGLAGDYEQYF.

Note on this clone: It may be a read error: a sequence one base away is much more abundant. The chain employs TRBV7-9 and TRBJ2-7; unclear D gene. Looked up from germline, CDR1 is SEHNR and CDR2 is FQNEAQ (reference sequence). The V gene lost 5 bases and the J gene lost 0 bases, with 8 bases spanning the gap. This CDR3 has 13 amino acids. The CDR3 here is CASSPRSSYEQYF. The DNA of the CDR3 is TGTGCCAGCAGCCCAAGGAGCTCCTACGAGCAGTACTTC.

The chain couples TRBV20-1 to TRBJ2-7; the D is unclear. Germline V gene sequence: CDR1 DFQATT, CDR2 SNEGSKA (reference sequence). Trimming cost V 1 base and J 13 bases, with 14 bases left between them. The CDR3 covers 11 residues. The DNA of the CDR3 is TGCAGTGCTAGAGGAGGTGTGAGCCTTTACTTC. It is translated as CSARGGVSLYF.

The genes are TRBV4-1 and TRBJ2-2, with unresolved D. CDR3 length: 16 amino acids. The V gene's germline CDR1 is MGHRA and CDR2 YSYEKL. V was cut by 4 bases and J by 7 bases, with 19 bases left in between. DNA for the CDR3: TGCGCCAGCAGCCTCGTGGGGAACATAGGAGTCGGGGAGCTGTTTTTT. Translating it yields CASSLVGNIGVGELFF.

V gene TRBV14 combines with J gene TRBJ2-7; 7 positions match TRBD2. The germline V gene encodes CDR1 SGHDN and CDR2 FVKESK. J gave up 12 bases and V 0 bases, and 11 bases lay outside the gene matches. This CDR3 has 14 residues. CDR3 sequence reads: CASSQDSGRDYWYF. DNA of the CDR3: TGTGCCAGCAGCCAAGATTCTGGGCGGGACTACTGGTACTTC.

The chain employs TRBV6-5 and TRBJ1-4; D gene ambiguous. With 0 bases removed from V and 6 bases from J, the gap between germline ends came to 8 bases. The CDR3 is 14 amino acids. Germline values: CDR1 MNHEY, CDR2 SVGAGI. The chain's CDR3 is CASSYSSTDEKLFF. The CDR3 region has the DNA TGTGCCAGCAGTTACTCGAGTACGGATGAAAAACTGTTTTTT.

CDR3 amino acids: CAISEDRAEKLFF. The CDR3 DNA sequence: TGTGCCATCAGTGAGGACAGGGCTGAAAAACTGTTTTTT. The V gene is TRBV10-3, the J gene TRBJ1-4, with TRBD1 matching 7 bases. Trimming removed 2 bases from V and 7 bases from J; junction bases left unmatched: 1. CDR3 length: 13 amino acids. CDR1 ENHRY and CDR2 SYGVKD come from the germline V gene.

The J gene is TRBJ2-1, the V gene TRBV7-9; possible D gene TRBD2, 6 bases. V was pared by 6 bases and J by 10 bases, with 13 bases between. The CDR3 totals 12 residues. Germline V gene data show CDR1 as SEHNR and CDR2 as FQNEAQ (reference sequence). CDR3 amino acids: CASRGPGEEQFF. In nucleotides, the CDR3 is TGTGCCAGCAGGGGTCCGGGGGAAGAGCAGTTCTTC.

This clone is a singleton in its sample. The V call is TRBV9, the J call TRBJ2-2; D uncertain. The CDR3 contains 14 residues. Germline V gene data show CDR1 as SGDLS and CDR2 as YYNGEE. Trimming pared 1 base from V and 3 bases from J, leaving 7 bases between. CDR3 sequence: CASSVTDYTGELFF. The CDR3, as DNA: TGTGCCAGCAGCGTAACGGATTACACCGGGGAGCTGTTTTTT. Looking up the rest from reference TRBV9 and TRBJ2-2 gives the full variable domain: DSGVTQTPKHLITATGQRVTLRCSPRSGDLSVYWYQQSLDQGLQFLIQYYNGEERAKGNILERFSAQQFPDLHSELNLSSLELGDSALYFCASSVTDYTGELFFGEGSRLTVL.